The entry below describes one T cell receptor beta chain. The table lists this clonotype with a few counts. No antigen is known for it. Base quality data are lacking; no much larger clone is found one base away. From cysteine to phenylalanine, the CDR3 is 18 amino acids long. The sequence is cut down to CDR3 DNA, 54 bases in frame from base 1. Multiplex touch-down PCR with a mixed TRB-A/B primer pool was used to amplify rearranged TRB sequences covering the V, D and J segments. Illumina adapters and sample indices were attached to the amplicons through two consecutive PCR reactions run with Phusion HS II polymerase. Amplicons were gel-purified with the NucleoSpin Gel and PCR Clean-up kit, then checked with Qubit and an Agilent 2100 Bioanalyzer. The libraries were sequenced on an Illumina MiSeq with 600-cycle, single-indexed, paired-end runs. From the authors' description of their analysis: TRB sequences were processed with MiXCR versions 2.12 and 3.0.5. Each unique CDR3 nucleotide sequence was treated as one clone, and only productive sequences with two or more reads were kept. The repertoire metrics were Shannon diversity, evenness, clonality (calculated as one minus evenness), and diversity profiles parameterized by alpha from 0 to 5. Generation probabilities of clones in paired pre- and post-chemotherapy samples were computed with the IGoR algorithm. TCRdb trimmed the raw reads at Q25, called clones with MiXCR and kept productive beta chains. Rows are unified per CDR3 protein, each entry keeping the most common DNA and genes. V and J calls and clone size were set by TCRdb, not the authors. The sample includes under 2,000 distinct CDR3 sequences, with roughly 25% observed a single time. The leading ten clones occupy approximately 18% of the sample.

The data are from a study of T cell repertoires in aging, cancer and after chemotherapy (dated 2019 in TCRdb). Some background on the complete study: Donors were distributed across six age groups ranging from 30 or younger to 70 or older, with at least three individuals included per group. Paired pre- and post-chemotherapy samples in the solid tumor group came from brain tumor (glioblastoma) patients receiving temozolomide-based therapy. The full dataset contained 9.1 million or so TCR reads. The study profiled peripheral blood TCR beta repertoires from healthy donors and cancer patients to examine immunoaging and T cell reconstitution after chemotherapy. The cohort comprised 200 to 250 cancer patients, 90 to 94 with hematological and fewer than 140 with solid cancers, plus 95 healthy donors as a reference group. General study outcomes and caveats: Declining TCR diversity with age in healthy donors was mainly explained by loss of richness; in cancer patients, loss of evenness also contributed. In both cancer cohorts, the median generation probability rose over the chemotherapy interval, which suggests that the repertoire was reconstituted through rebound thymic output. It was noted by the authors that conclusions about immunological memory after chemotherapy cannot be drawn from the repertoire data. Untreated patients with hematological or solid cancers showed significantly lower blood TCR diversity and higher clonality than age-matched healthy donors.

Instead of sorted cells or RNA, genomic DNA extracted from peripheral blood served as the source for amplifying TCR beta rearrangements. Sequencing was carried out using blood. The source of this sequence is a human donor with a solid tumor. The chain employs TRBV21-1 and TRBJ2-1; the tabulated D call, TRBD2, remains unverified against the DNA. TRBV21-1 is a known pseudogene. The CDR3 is CASSRTSVTRLSYNEQFF. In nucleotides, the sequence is TGTGCCAGCAGTAGGACTAGCGTGACCCGACTCTCCTACAATGAGCAGTTCTTC.